This T cell receptor (beta chain) was recorded in a study of blood T cell repertoires in COVID-19. Germline CDR1 GTSNPN, CDR2 SVGIG (reference sequence). Trimming cost V 5 bases and J 7 bases; bases outside gene matches: 17. This CDR3 contains 17 residues. As handled by the study authors: Counts of nucleated cells, estimated from reference gene primer amplification, were obtained. Some clones are missing from TCRdb's copy, which holds only in-frame ones; the method was immunoSEQ multiplex PCR. V, J and clone size are those of that table, while D and trimming were read from the DNA. The data show under 150,000 clones, roughly 82% seen once.

Material: peripheral blood. This TCR was sampled from a woman between 35 and 50 years old with acute or convalescent COVID-19. This chain connects TRBV30 to TRBJ1-6; TRBD1 agrees at 7 bases. The CDR3 is CAWLGAGGGFGNSPLHF. The CDR3 DNA sequence: TGTGCCTGGCTGGGGGCAGGGGGTGGTTTTGGGAATTCACCCCTCCACTTT. Together with reference TRBV30 and TRBJ1-6, the CDR3 gives the full variable domain: SQTIHQWPATLVQPVGSPLSLECTVEGTSNPNLYWYRQAAGRGLQLLFYSVGIGQISSEVPQNLSASRPQDRQFILSSKKLLLSDSGFYLCAWLGAGGGFGNSPLHFGNGTRLTVT.